This T cell receptor (beta chain) was recorded in a study of blood T cell repertoires in COVID-19. Study as a whole: Samples taken during acute and convalescent COVID-19 were collected in the United States, Italy and Spain. T cells, B-cell-depleted T cells, or PBMCs supplied cDNA or gDNA.

Source study methods: Nucleated cell counts were estimated from reference gene primer amplification. Clones were read by immunoSEQ multiplex PCR, and TCRdb kept only the in-frame ones, dropping some. V and J calls and clone size are copied from that table; D and trimming were computed from the DNA. Here the sample spans about 69,000 clones, about four fifths being singletons. The germline V gene encodes CDR1 MNHEY and CDR2 SVGAGI. This CDR3 has 15 amino acids. The germline V and J ends were trimmed by 6 bases and 4 bases, with 19 bases remaining between them. This sequence originates from a human donor in a cohort sampled during active COVID-19. This chain links TRBV6-5 with TRBJ2-7; perhaps TRBD2 as D (6 bases). What was sequenced was peripheral blood. In nucleotides, the CDR3 is TGTGCCAGCAGCTCGGGGGAGAAGGGGATTTACGAGCAGTACTTC. This sequence encodes CASSSGEKGIYEQYF.